This T cell receptor (beta chain) appears in the sequencing data of a study of blood T cell repertoires in COVID-19. Study context: The United States, Italy and Spain supplied acute and convalescent COVID-19 samples. PBMCs, B-cell-depleted T cells, or T cells were the source of the cDNA or gDNA that made up the material.

This clone came up once. In the original processing: Counts of nucleated cells, estimated from reference gene primer amplification, were obtained. Clones were sequenced by immunoSEQ multiplex PCR, and TCRdb holds only the in-frame ones, with some missing. From that table come the V and J calls and clone size; the DNA was used to work out D and trimming. The sample lists about 140,000 clones, about four fifths seen once, with about 4% in the top ten. CDR3 size: 16 residues. V lost 6 bases to trimming and J lost 3 bases; unmatched junction nucleotides: 14. Germline-derived CDR1 and CDR2 are SGHAT and FQNNGV.

The rearrangement links TRBV11-2 to TRBJ2-7, with TRBD1 identical over 7 bases. Sequencing used peripheral blood. This TCR was recovered from a man aged 65 to 85 who had recovered from COVID-19. The CDR3 bases are TGTGCCAGCAGATTTAGTACAGGGGCTTACATCTACGAGCAGTACTTC. The encoded protein is CASRFSTGAYIYEQYF.